Shown below are 17 T cell receptor beta chains from a single sample sequenced in a study of T-cell memory formation after mild COVID-19. MiXCR was run by TCRdb on the 5' RACE reads, yielding one entry per CDR3 protein. Among around 250,000 distinct CDR3 sequences listed, roughly 10% were seen once. The sample taken for sequencing was PBMCs or a T cell subset sorted from them (not recorded which). The receptors shown here come from a man younger than 35 who had mild COVID-19 (a few samples of this study predate the infection). Cell type and time point are not known.

This clonotype was detected many times. This chain links TRBV20-1 with TRBJ1-6; TRBD1 might be the D (5 bases). CDR1 and CDR2 (germline): DFQATT, SNEGSKA (reference sequence). The germline V and J ends were trimmed by 1 base and 7 bases, with 8 bases remaining between them. The CDR3 has 13 residues. CDR3 in amino acids: CSARAPGNSPLHF. CDR3 DNA sequence: TGCAGTGCTAGAGCGCCAGGGAATTCACCCCTCCACTTT.

This clonotype was counted a few times. The rearrangement links TRBV5-1 to TRBJ2-2; 8 positions match TRBD1. The V and J ends lost 4 bases and 4 bases, in that order; junction bases with no gene match: 9. Germline assignment: CDR1 SGHRS and CDR2 YFSETQ. This CDR3 region has 16 residues. As DNA, the CDR3 is TGCGCCAGCAGCGCCGGGGGACAGGCCCCCACCGGGGAGCTGTTTTTT. Protein product: CASSAGGQAPTGELFF.

This clonotype has just a few counts. The V call is TRBV5-6, the J call TRBJ2-1, with TRBD2 as a possible D gene (5 bases). This CDR3 spans 11 amino acids. CDR1 and CDR2 from the germline V gene are SGHDT and YYEEEE. V lost 5 bases and J 9 bases, leaving 9 bases between the germline ends. The CDR3, as DNA: TGTGCCAGCAGGGTAGCGAGTGAGCAGTTCTTC. Its protein product is CASRVASEQFF.

This clonotype has a handful of counts. One end of the junction is discordant with germline, which a read error may explain. V is TRBV6-2 or TRBV6-3 and J is TRBJ2-1; D call uncertain. CDR3 length: 13 amino acids. The germline CDR1 and CDR2 sequences are MNHEY and SVGEGT. CDR3 nucleotide sequence: TGTGCCAGCAGTTCCCCTTTCGACAAGCCCACGGTCTTC. Its protein is CASSSPFDKPTVF.

The chain combines TRBV7-2 with TRBJ1-4; unclear D gene. Between the trimmed V and J ends, which lost 1 base and 3 bases, there was a span of 12 bases. This CDR3 is 16 amino acids long. The germline V gene has CDR1 SGHTA and CDR2 FQGNSA. The chain's CDR3 is CASSLVGYEANEKLFF. CDR3 DNA sequence: TGTGCCAGCAGCTTAGTAGGGTACGAAGCTAATGAAAAACTGTTTTTT.

This clonotype was detected only a few times. This sequence joins TRBV6-2 or TRBV6-3 and TRBJ1-1; TRBD1 is a possible D gene (6 bases). CDR3 length: 18 residues. Trimming removed 8 bases at V and 0 bases at J, with 25 bases between. Per the germline V gene, CDR1 is MNHEY and CDR2 is SVGEGT. The DNA for the CDR3 is TGTGCCAGCTCAACCGTAGGGGGTAGGATCGTAATGAACACTGAAGCTTTCTTT. Translating gives CASSTVGGRIVMNTEAFF.

The J gene is TRBJ2-7, the V gene TRBV20-1; D ambiguous. The CDR3 contains 11 residues. The germline V and J ends were trimmed by 5 bases and 3 bases, with 8 bases remaining between them. Germline-derived CDR1 and CDR2 are DFQATT and SNEGSKA (reference sequence). CDR3 loop: CSALGLYEQYV. CDR3 coding DNA: TGCAGTGCTCTTGGTCTCTACGAGCAGTACGTC.

This clonotype has just a few counts. The genes are TRBV4-3 and TRBJ1-6; no reliable D call. The CDR3 extends over 16 amino acids. Looked up from germline, CDR1 is LGHNA and CDR2 is YSLEER. V lost 2 bases and J 9 bases, leaving 17 bases between the germline ends. The DNA of the CDR3 is TGCGCCAGCAGCCAATCTGGTGAGACCGTCGTTTCACCCCTCCACTTT. It codes for CASSQSGETVVSPLHF.

This clonotype was seen a handful of times. The chain couples TRBV7-2 to TRBJ2-3; TRBD2 matches 11 bases. The V and J ends lost 4 bases and 1 base, in that order; junction bases with no gene match: 4. This CDR3 comprises 16 residues. In germline, CDR1 is SGHTA, CDR2 FQGNSA. DNA for the CDR3: TGTGCCAGCAGCTCGGTTAGCGGGGGGGGCACAGATACGCAGTATTTT. Translated, it gives CASSSVSGGGTDTQYF.

V is TRBV7-9 and J is TRBJ2-7; 7 nucleotides agree with TRBD1. Germline V lookup: CDR1 SEHNR, CDR2 FQNEAQ (reference sequence). V trimming: 1 base; J trimming: 6 bases; junction bases outside the gene matches: 6. The length of the CDR3 is 14 residues. The chain's CDR3 is CASSLGQGGAEQYV. CDR3 nucleotide sequence: TGTGCCAGCAGCTTAGGACAGGGTGGGGCCGAGCAGTACGTC.

The chain recombines TRBV6-1 with TRBJ2-3; 9 positions agree with TRBD2. The J segment lost 4 bases and the V segment lost 2 bases, leaving 4 bases of the junction unmatched. Germline V gene lookup returns CDR1 MNHNS and CDR2 SASEGT. The CDR3 spans 15 residues. DNA for the CDR3: TGTGCCAGCAGTGAAAAATCTAGCGGGGCAGATACGCAGTATTTT. Protein sequence: CASSEKSSGADTQYF.

The chain uses TRBV12-3 or TRBV12-4 and TRBJ1-2; 9 nucleotides line up with TRBD1. Trimming cost V 6 bases and J 4 bases; bases outside gene matches: 9. The CDR3 has 15 amino acids. CDR3 sequence (DNA): TGTGCCAGCAGGGGAACGGGACAGGGAGGCTATGGCTACACCTTC. This gives the protein CASRGTGQGGYGYTF.

The V gene is TRBV14, the J gene TRBJ2-3; TRBD1 matches 9 bases. Germline CDR1 reads SGHDN; CDR2 reads FVKESK. The CDR3 is 14 amino acids. V shed 1 base, J shed 7 bases, and the junction held 3 bases outside the gene matches. CDR3 bases: TGTGCCAGCAGCCAAGCACAGGGGGCAAATACGCAGTATTTT. Amino acids: CASSQAQGANTQYF.

This clonotype was counted between two and nine times. This chain joins TRBV20-1 and TRBJ2-3; D uncertain. This CDR3 is 10 amino acids long. The V end was cut by 6 bases, the J end by 6 bases, with 7 bases between. CDR1 is DFQATT and CDR2 is SNEGSKA in the germline V gene (reference sequence). The CDR3 protein is CSAVGDTQYF. The CDR3 DNA reads as TGCAGTGCGGTGGGGGATACGCAGTATTTT.

This clonotype was found a few times. The gene calls are TRBV5-4 and TRBJ1-4; D is possibly TRBD1 (5 bases). The CDR3 is 16 residues long. CDR1 SGHNT and CDR2 YYREEE come from the germline V gene (reference sequence). V shed 4 bases and J shed 0 bases, with 13 bases lying between them. CDR3 loop: CASSHPSGTTNEKLFF. DNA for the CDR3: TGTGCCAGCAGCCATCCTTCAGGGACAACTAATGAAAAACTGTTTTTT.

The chain employs TRBV7-2 and TRBJ2-5, with TRBD2 identical over 9 bases. The trim removed 1 base at V and 9 bases at J, leaving 6 bases unmatched. The germline gives CDR1 SGHTA, CDR2 FQGNSA. CDR3 length equals 14 residues. The CDR3: CASSLVAGDLAQYF. For the CDR3, the DNA is TGTGCCAGCAGCTTAGTAGCGGGGGACCTGGCCCAGTACTTC.

This sequence joins TRBV12-3 or TRBV12-4 and TRBJ2-7; D is unclear. The V end was cut by 1 base, the J end by 1 base, with 8 bases between. This CDR3 has 14 residues. The CDR3 sequence is CASSLEADSYEQYF. CDR3 bases: TGTGCCAGCAGTTTAGAAGCCGATTCCTACGAGCAGTACTTC.